Each of the 17 T cell receptor beta chains below was sequenced from the same sample in a study of radiation and T cells in renal cell carcinoma. The time point: blood 4 weeks post-SBRT, at nephrectomy. Treatment given: 15 Gy SBRT to primary tumor, nephrectomy 4 weeks later. The data were produced by immunoSEQ multiplex PCR, yet TCRdb's version contains in-frame clones alone and is incomplete. The data show about 170,000 clones, about 88% seen once. The sample was blood, taken from a patient whose treatment included radiotherapy and nephrectomy. These receptors all come from a woman aged 45-65 years with renal cell carcinoma.

The J gene is TRBJ2-3, the V gene TRBV19; 11 bases match TRBD2. This CDR3 has 16 amino acids. The V gene end was trimmed by 3 bases and the J gene end by 5 bases; junction bases not matched to a gene: 7. Germline lookup yields CDR1 LNHDA and CDR2 SQIVND (reference sequence). DNA of the CDR3: TGTGCCAGTAGTATCAGCCTAGCGGGGGGTCGAGATACGCAGTATTTT. It yields the protein CASSISLAGGRDTQYF.

This sequence joins TRBV6-1 and TRBJ1-5; no clear D gene. The ends were cut back, 5 bases at V and 1 base at J, with 6 bases in the middle. Germline CDR1 is MNHNS and CDR2 is SASEGT. CDR3 length: 13 residues. CDR3 sequence: CASSWVSNQPQHF. The CDR3 DNA reads as TGTGCCAGCAGTTGGGTGAGCAATCAGCCCCAGCATTTT.

The rearrangement uses TRBV7-6 and TRBJ1-5; weak D call: TRBD1 (5 bases). Trimming removed 1 base at V and 4 bases at J, with 8 bases between. Germline V gene lookup returns CDR1 SGHVS and CDR2 FNYEAQ. The CDR3 totals 14 residues. In DNA, the CDR3 is TGTGCCAGCAGCTTAGTAGGGGAGAATCAGCCCCAGCATTTT. It is translated as CASSLVGENQPQHF.

The CDR3 loop reads CASTLQTNYGYTF. CDR3 nucleotides: TGTGCCAGCACTCTGCAGACTAACTATGGCTACACCTTC. The V and J genes are TRBV2 and TRBJ1-2; D gene ambiguous. CDR1 is SNHLY and CDR2 is FYNNEI in the germline V gene. This CDR3 contains 13 residues. The V and J ends lost 7 bases and 0 bases respectively, with 9 bases between them.

About this clone: Other nucleotide sequences in the sample specify the same CDR3. The rearrangement joins TRBV19 to TRBJ1-5, with TRBD1 identical over 8 bases. Germline CDR1 reads LNHDA; CDR2 reads SQIVND (reference sequence). Losses at the gene ends were 5 bases for V and 2 bases for J; bases not matched to a gene: 5. The CDR3 totals 15 residues. CDR3 sequence reads: CASSEQGGGNQPQHF. Written as DNA, the CDR3 is TGTGCCAGTAGTGAACAGGGGGGCGGCAATCAGCCCCAGCATTTT.

This clone was found a few times. The genes are TRBV2 and TRBJ2-1; D remains unclear. Deletions cut 4 bases from V and 7 bases from J, with 8 bases between. The CDR3 length is 12 residues. Germline CDR1 reads SNHLY; CDR2 reads FYNNEI. The CDR3 protein is CASSAVMNEQFF. CDR3 nucleotide sequence: TGTGCCAGCAGTGCGGTCATGAATGAGCAGTTCTTC.

The chain is built from TRBV9 and TRBJ2-2; either TRBD1 or TRBD2 may supply D (5 bases each). This CDR3 is built from 15 residues. Germline CDR1 is SGDLS and CDR2 is YYNGEE. V dropped 0 bases and J dropped 5 bases, with 11 bases sitting between them. The CDR3 DNA follows: TGTGCCAGCAGCGTAGGGGCCGAGGGGACCGGGGAGCTGTTTTTT. Protein sequence: CASSVGAEGTGELFF.

This sequence joins TRBV19 and TRBJ1-4; D not resolved. The V end lost 1 base, the J end lost 4 bases, and 10 bases lay between the germline ends. The CDR3 loop spans 15 amino acids. Per the germline V gene, CDR1 is LNHDA and CDR2 is SQIVND (reference sequence). CDR3 in DNA: TGTGCCAGTAGTATAGGGACGGTCCTTAATGAAAAACTGTTTTTT. This gives the protein CASSIGTVLNEKLFF.

This sequence joins TRBV19 and TRBJ1-3; D might be TRBD1 (6 bases). From germline, CDR1 is LNHDA and CDR2 SQIVND (reference sequence). CDR3 size: 14 residues. Trimming took 4 bases from V and 4 from J, leaving 11 bases between them. The CDR3 here is CASSTTGLGNTIYF. The CDR3 DNA follows: TGTGCCAGTAGTACCACAGGGTTGGGAAACACCATATATTTT.

This clone was seen only a few times. V is TRBV7-9 and J is TRBJ2-7; D uncertain. CDR1 is SEHNR and CDR2 is FQNEAQ in the germline V gene (reference sequence). With 5 bases removed from V and 2 bases from J, the gap between germline ends came to 16 bases. CDR3 size: 15 residues. CDR3 loop: CASSPPGTVAYEQYF. The CDR3 coding sequence is TGTGCCAGCAGCCCCCCTGGCACAGTGGCCTACGAGCAGTACTTC. The variable domain in full, completed from reference TRBV7-9 and TRBJ2-7, reads DTGVSQNPRHKITKRGQNVTFRCDPISEHNRLYWYRQTLGQGPEFLTYFQNEAQLEKSRLLSDRFSAERPKGSFSTLEIQRTEQGDSAMYLCASSPPGTVAYEQYFGPGTRLTVT.

In regard to this clone: At one of its ends the junction is not consistent with the germline gene, which may arise from a read error. The rearrangement links TRBV6-1 to TRBJ2-2; D is undetermined. The CDR3 runs to 13 residues. Per germline, CDR1 MNHNS and CDR2 SASEGT. CDR3 in DNA: TGTGCCAGCAGTGAAGTGAACCCCGGGGAGCTGTTTTTT. This gives the protein CASSEVNPGELFF.

The rearrangement uses TRBV4-2 and TRBJ1-2, with D possibly matching TRBD1 (6 bases). Germline V gene lookup returns CDR1 LGHNA and CDR2 YNFKEQ. Between the trimmed V and J ends, which lost 1 base and 4 bases, there was a span of 16 bases. The CDR3 runs to 16 residues. The CDR3 loop is CASSQAGGGGGYGYTF. In DNA form, the CDR3 reads TGTGCCAGCAGCCAAGCGGGGGGCGGGGGCGGCTATGGCTACACCTTC.

The chain is built from TRBV19 and TRBJ2-1; TRBD2 agrees at 7 bases. In germline, CDR1 is LNHDA, CDR2 SQIVND (reference sequence). There are 14 residues in the CDR3. The V and J ends lost 6 bases and 4 bases, in that order; junction bases with no gene match: 6. As DNA, the CDR3 is TGTGCCAGTAGGAGGGAGGGCTCTTACAATGAGCAGTTCTTC. Translated: CASRREGSYNEQFF.

The chain combines TRBV11-2 with TRBJ2-7; TRBD1 matches at 8 bases. The CDR3 length is 15 residues. J lost 2 bases, V lost 5 bases, and 8 bases had no gene match. CDR1 is SGHAT, CDR2 FQNNGV, per germline. CDR3 in amino acids: CASSRTGTGPYEQYF. CDR3 DNA: TGTGCCAGCAGCCGAACCGGGACAGGCCCCTACGAGCAGTACTTC.

The genes are TRBV30 and TRBJ2-7; D uncertain. There are 12 residues in the CDR3. V was trimmed by 2 bases and J by 3 bases, leaving 8 bases between them. CDR1 is GTSNPN, CDR2 SVGIG, per germline (reference sequence). The CDR3 DNA follows: TGTGCCTGGAGTCACAGCTACTACGAGCAGTACTTC. This encodes CAWSHSYYEQYF.

J is TRBJ2-7 and V is TRBV30; no definite D call. Germline V lookup: CDR1 GTSNPN, CDR2 SVGIG (reference sequence). This CDR3 spans 13 amino acids. V was trimmed by 2 bases and J by 6 bases, leaving 14 bases between them. Here the CDR3 DNA reads TGTGCCTGGAGTCAGGCCAGCAATTTCGAGCAGTACTTC. The encoded protein is CAWSQASNFEQYF.

The chain recombines TRBV14 with TRBJ2-1; D ambiguous. Trimming cost V 6 bases and J 4 bases, with 10 bases left between them. CDR3 length equals 13 residues. Germline CDR1 SGHDN, CDR2 FVKESK. CDR3 DNA: TGTGCCAGCAGTAATTCCGCATACAATGAGCAGTTCTTC. Residues: CASSNSAYNEQFF.